This T cell receptor (beta chain) was obtained from a study of CD8+ T cells in alopecia areata. Whole-study context: Treated patients received oral tofacitinib, 5 to 10 mg twice daily. Broader study findings: The treated group had a single nonresponder, limiting CD8+ expansion-response conclusions.

Extracted from the samples, RNA was reverse transcribed into cDNA to serve as the sequencing template. TCRdb's copy holds only in-frame clones and misses some; the assay was immunoSEQ multiplex PCR. The sample yields around 4,100 clones, less than 70% seen once. CDR1 and CDR2 from the germline V gene are LNHDA and SQIVND (reference sequence). Trimming cost V 3 bases and J 5 bases, with 11 bases left between them. This CDR3 has 14 residues. This clone has a handful of counts. Its specificity is not known. Treatment reported: oral pan-JAK inhibitor, 5-10 mg twice daily. Lesional scalp punch biopsies and peripheral blood were collected from alopecia areata patients.

The TCR was taken from a human donor with alopecia areata. The source was skin, collected at week 24, from a patient treated with tofacitinib. The V and J genes are TRBV19 and TRBJ1-5; D possibly corresponds to TRBD1 (5 bases). The DNA for the CDR3 is TGTGCCAGTAGTATGGCCCAGGGCCATCAGCCCCAGCATTTT. Translated: CASSMAQGHQPQHF.